The 21 T cell receptor beta chains below were found in one sample sequenced in a study of blood T cell repertoires in COVID-19. Some clones are missing from TCRdb's copy, which holds only in-frame ones; the method was immunoSEQ multiplex PCR. The sample yields 60,000 to 75,000 clones, 70% to 90% seen once. Sequencing used peripheral blood. Receptors were obtained from a human donor in a cohort sampled during active COVID-19.

The V and J genes are TRBV5-1 and TRBJ2-2, with 7 bases identical to TRBD1. The CDR3 contains 16 residues. The J segment lost 1 base and the V segment lost 1 base, leaving 4 bases of the junction unmatched. CDR1 and CDR2 (germline): SGHRS, YFSETQ. This chain's CDR3 is CASSLSGTVNTGELFF. Written as DNA, the CDR3 is TGCGCCAGCAGCTTGTCGGGGACAGTGAACACCGGGGAGCTGTTTTTT.

The chain recombines TRBV2 with TRBJ1-2, with a weak D call TRBD1 (6 bases). From germline, CDR1 is SNHLY and CDR2 FYNNEI. V lost 9 bases to trimming and J lost 10 bases, with 15 bases between them. This CDR3 comprises 11 residues. CDR3 sequence reads: CASPGGRIYTF. In DNA form, the CDR3 reads TGTGCCAGTCCGGGGGGCAGGATCTACACCTTC. The full variable domain, in which reference TRBV2 and TRBJ1-2 provide the parts outside the CDR3, is EPEVTQTPSHQVTQMGQEVILRCVPISNHLYFYWYRQILGQKVEFLVSFYNNEISEKSEIFDDQFSVERPDGSNFTLKIRSTKLEDSAMYFCASPGGRIYTFGSGTRLTVV.

The V and J genes are TRBV10-3 and TRBJ2-6, with D perhaps TRBD1 (5 bases). The V gene lost 0 bases and the J gene lost 0 bases, with 12 bases spanning the gap. Germline CDR1 reads ENHRY; CDR2 reads SYGVKD. The CDR3 consists of 18 residues. Here the CDR3 reads CAISESGREHSGANVLTF. For the CDR3, the DNA is TGTGCCATCAGTGAGTCGGGCAGGGAACACTCTGGGGCCAACGTCCTGACTTTC.

In its sample, this clone was seen once. V is TRBV10-3 and J is TRBJ1-1, with D uncertain. Germline CDR1 reads ENHRY; CDR2 reads SYGVKD. V shed 3 bases and J shed 0 bases, with 5 bases lying between them. This CDR3 is 13 amino acids long. The CDR3: CAISDQMNTEAFF. CDR3 DNA: TGTGCCATCAGTGACCAGATGAACACTGAAGCTTTCTTT.

The chain combines TRBV7-2 with TRBJ2-3; 13 nucleotides line up with TRBD2. Trimming removed 1 base from V and 1 base from J; junction bases left unmatched: 2. This CDR3 is 17 amino acids long. Germline values: CDR1 SGHTA, CDR2 FQGNSA. In DNA, the CDR3 is TGTGCCAGCAGCTTAGTAGGGACTAGCGGGGGCACAGATACGCAGTATTTT. Translated: CASSLVGTSGGTDTQYF.

The chain is built from TRBV5-5 and TRBJ1-1, with unresolved D. The V gene's germline CDR1 is SGHKS and CDR2 YYEKEE (reference sequence). The CDR3 runs to 13 residues. V lost 0 bases and J lost 1, with 4 bases in between. In DNA form, the CDR3 reads TGTGCCAGCAGCTTGGCCAGGAACACTGAAGCTTTCTTT. It translates to CASSLARNTEAFF.

This clone has a handful of counts. The chain links TRBV5-6 to TRBJ2-3; the match to TRBD2 covers 8 bases. The V and J ends lost 2 bases and 3 bases, in that order; junction bases with no gene match: 8. Germline V lookup: CDR1 SGHDT, CDR2 YYEEEE. The CDR3 covers 16 residues. CDR3 protein: CASSFRSRGGTDTQYF. The DNA of the CDR3 is TGTGCCAGCAGCTTTCGGTCACGGGGGGGAACAGATACGCAGTATTTT.

V usage is TRBV9 and J usage is TRBJ2-5; a weak D match, TRBD1 (5 bases). Trimming shortened V by 0 bases and J by 4 bases, and 13 bases separated the two germline ends. The CDR3 is made up of 15 amino acids. Per the germline V gene, CDR1 is SGDLS and CDR2 is YYNGEE. CDR3 residues: CASSVELGVGETQYF. The CDR3 DNA follows: TGTGCCAGCAGCGTAGAGTTAGGGGTAGGAGAGACCCAGTACTTC.

The chain recombines TRBV6-4 with TRBJ1-5, with 7 bases aligning to TRBD1. Unmatched junction bases numbered 14, after V lost 3 bases and J lost 9 bases. CDR3 size: 16 residues. CDR1 is MRHNA, CDR2 SNTAGT, per germline. CDR3 nucleotide sequence: TGTGCCAGCAGTGAAGAGGGACAGCCAAATAATTTGCCCCAGCATTTT. Translated, it gives CASSEEGQPNNLPQHF.

This chain's CDR3 is CASSWLAGASETQYF. In nucleotides, the CDR3 is TGTGCCAGCAGCTGGCTAGCGGGGGCCTCGGAGACCCAGTACTTC. The rearrangement uses TRBV5-5 and TRBJ2-5, with 10 positions matching TRBD2. V lost 3 bases and J lost 5; bases outside the gene matches: 7. CDR3 length: 15 amino acids. Per the germline V gene, CDR1 is SGHKS and CDR2 is YYEKEE (reference sequence).

This rearrangement joins TRBV11-3 to TRBJ1-2; D gene unclear. The CDR3 loop spans 12 amino acids. Germline V gene lookup returns CDR1 SGHNT and CDR2 YENEEA. The germline V and J ends were trimmed by 0 bases and 5 bases, with 4 bases remaining between them. The CDR3 nucleotides read TGTGCCAGCAGCTTAGATCGGTATGGCTACACCTTC. It encodes CASSLDRYGYTF.

The chain's CDR3 is CASSLSGANFLETQYF. The CDR3 DNA is TGTGCCAGCAGCTTGTCAGGGGCGAATTTTTTAGAGACCCAGTACTTC. The chain is built from TRBV7-2 and TRBJ2-5; D might be TRBD1 (6 bases). The germline V gene has CDR1 SGHTA and CDR2 FQGNSA. V was pared by 3 bases and J by 4 bases, with 18 bases between. This CDR3 is built from 16 residues. The variable domain in full, with the rest retrieved from reference TRBV7-2 and TRBJ2-5, is GAGVSQSPSNKVTEKGKDVELRCDPISGHTALYWYRQSLGQGLEFLIYFQGNSAPDKSGLPSDRFSAERTGGSVSTLTIQRTQQEDSAVYLCASSLSGANFLETQYFGPGTRLLVL.

The J gene is TRBJ2-1, the V gene TRBV4-1; 7 nucleotides match TRBD1. This CDR3 contains 17 residues. The germline gives CDR1 MGHRA, CDR2 YSYEKL. Trimming removed 0 bases from V and 4 bases from J; junction bases left unmatched: 9. CDR3 sequence reads: CASSQEEETGIYNEQFF. The CDR3 DNA sequence: TGCGCCAGCAGCCAAGAAGAAGAGACAGGGATTTACAATGAGCAGTTCTTC.

The chain carries TRBV6-5 and TRBJ1-2, with a possible D match to TRBD1 (5 bases). V lost 6 bases and J 4 bases, leaving 18 bases between the germline ends. The CDR3 is 15 amino acids. CDR1 MNHEY and CDR2 SVGAGI come from the germline V gene. CDR3 loop: CASRKRQSGVYGYTF. As DNA, the CDR3 is TGTGCCAGCAGGAAGAGACAGAGCGGGGTCTATGGCTACACCTTC.

The genes are TRBV5-1 and TRBJ2-2; no reliable D call. This CDR3 region has 14 residues. The V end lost 1 base, the J end lost 4 bases, and 8 bases lay between the germline ends. The germline gives CDR1 SGHRS, CDR2 YFSETQ. The CDR3 protein is CASSLLRITGELFF. The CDR3 DNA sequence: TGCGCCAGCAGCTTGCTCAGGATCACCGGGGAGCTGTTTTTT.

The CDR3 reads CASSLRESSYEQYF. CDR3 sequence (DNA): TGTGCCAGCAGCTTACGGGAGAGCTCCTACGAGCAGTACTTC. This chain joins TRBV7-6 and TRBJ2-7; possible D gene TRBD2, 6 bases. The CDR3 extends over 14 amino acids. CDR1 SGHVS and CDR2 FNYEAQ come from the germline V gene. V dropped 2 bases and J dropped 0 bases, with 8 bases sitting between them.

V usage is TRBV30 and J usage is TRBJ1-6; 7 bases are a match to TRBD1. The CDR3 is 15 amino acids. CDR1 is GTSNPN, CDR2 SVGIG, per germline (reference sequence). The ends lost 4 bases at V and 7 bases at J; junction bases unmatched: 10. This CDR3 reads CAWTLTAGGNSPLHF. For the CDR3, the DNA is TGTGCCTGGACTCTCACGGCAGGGGGGAATTCACCCCTCCACTTT. The full variable domain, completed using reference TRBV30 and TRBJ1-6, is SQTIHQWPATLVQPVGSPLSLECTVEGTSNPNLYWYRQAAGRGLQLLFYSVGIGQISSEVPQNLSASRPQDRQFILSSKKLLLSDSGFYLCAWTLTAGGNSPLHFGNGTRLTVT.

The CDR3 nucleotides read TGTGCCAGCAGCAAACAGGGGGCGTCTGGAAACACCATATATTTT. This encodes CASSKQGASGNTIYF. The rearrangement uses TRBV7-9 and TRBJ1-3; TRBD1 matches at 9 bases. Germline CDR1 is SEHNR and CDR2 is FQNEAQ (reference sequence). This CDR3 comprises 15 residues. With 5 bases clipped from V and 1 base from J, the junction kept 3 bases outside the gene matches.

The chain has TRBV3-1 (or the pseudogene TRBV3-2) and TRBJ2-1; 8 bases are a match to TRBD1. CDR3 length: 16 residues. The ends lost 4 bases at V and 3 bases at J; junction bases unmatched: 8. Germline assignment: CDR1 LGHDT and CDR2 YNNKEL (reference sequence). The CDR3: CASSPVLDRDYNEQFF. CDR3 bases: TGTGCCAGCAGCCCGGTTTTGGACAGGGACTACAATGAGCAGTTCTTC.

V gene TRBV3-1 (or the pseudogene TRBV3-2) combines with J gene TRBJ2-3; D perhaps matches TRBD2 (5 bases). This CDR3 is 16 amino acids long. Trimming shortened V by 3 bases and J by 0 bases, and 13 bases separated the two germline ends. Germline values: CDR1 LGHDT, CDR2 YNNKEL (reference sequence). The CDR3 nucleotides are TGTGCCAGCAGCCAGAGGGAGAGCGTGAGCACAGATACGCAGTATTTT. Amino acids: CASSQRESVSTDTQYF.

The chain combines TRBV7-2 with TRBJ2-5; 10 bases agree with TRBD1. The CDR3 runs to 15 residues. After removal of 2 bases from V and 5 bases from J, the junction contained 5 bases not matched to a gene. Germline loops: CDR1 SGHTA, CDR2 FQGNSA. CDR3 sequence reads: CASSLMTGGRETQYF. CDR3 DNA: TGTGCCAGCAGCTTAATGACAGGGGGCCGGGAGACCCAGTACTTC. Drawing the rest from reference TRBV7-2 and TRBJ2-5, the complete variable domain is GAGVSQSPSNKVTEKGKDVELRCDPISGHTALYWYRQSLGQGLEFLIYFQGNSAPDKSGLPSDRFSAERTGGSVSTLTIQRTQQEDSAVYLCASSLMTGGRETQYFGPGTRLLVL.